The 3 T cell receptor beta chains presented below share a single source sample, sequenced in a study of regulatory T cells in long-lasting Graves disease. Time point in this sample: newly diagnosed GD, antithyroid drugs for less than 3 months. Extracted PBMC RNA gave rise to the TCR library. Arm-PCR of CDR3 regions and iRepertoire HTBI primers were the basis on which TCR beta libraries were built. TCRdb processed the multiplex PCR reads anew with MiXCR; each CDR3 protein has one entry. The sample holds roughly 420,000 distinct CDR3 sequences, around 16% seen once. The sequences come from peripheral blood mononuclear cells (PBMCs), collected at new diagnosis, from a patient treated with antithyroid drugs. The receptors shown here come from a female donor with Graves disease.

In this sample, this clonotype turned up a few times. This chain connects TRBV4-1 to TRBJ1-4; unclear D gene. V was pared by 0 bases and J by 7 bases, with 6 bases between. The CDR3 length is 13 residues. CDR1 and CDR2 from the germline V gene are MGHRA and YSYEKL. The CDR3 DNA follows: TGCGCCAGCAGCCAAGAATGGAGTGAAAAACTGTTTTTT. Protein: CASSQEWSEKLFF.

The CDR3 sequence is CASRRTGSAETQYF. Written as DNA, the CDR3 is TGTGCCAGCCGGAGGACAGGGTCTGCGGAGACCCAGTACTTC. The rearrangement uses TRBV6-2 or TRBV6-3 and TRBJ2-5; TRBD1 agrees at 8 bases. Germline CDR1 and CDR2: MNHEY and SVGEGT. V lost 8 bases, J lost 5 bases, and 10 bases stayed unmatched. CDR3 length equals 14 residues.

This clonotype has a count of ten or more. The chain employs TRBV6-2 or TRBV6-3 and TRBJ1-2; D may be TRBD1 (6 bases). Deletions cut 2 bases from V and 5 bases from J, with 12 bases between. Germline V CDR1 and CDR2: MNHEY, SVGEGT. The CDR3 covers 14 residues. The CDR3: CASSYADRRYGYTF. For the CDR3, the DNA is TGTGCCAGCAGTTACGCCGACAGGCGGTATGGCTACACCTTC.